The present T cell receptor beta chain was sequenced within a study of OX40 agonist ivuxolimab in advanced cancers. Overall study results and limits: Both blood CD4+ and CD8+ T cells showed clonal growth by week 6 at 0.1 to 3.0 mg/kg.

Some clones are missing from TCRdb's copy, which holds only in-frame ones; the method was immunoSEQ multiplex PCR. Here the sample spans about 90,000 clones, approximately 89% being singletons. In the case of this clone: Its antigen remains unknown.

With 1 base clipped from V and 2 bases from J, the junction kept 5 bases outside the gene matches. CDR1 and CDR2 from the germline V gene are LNHDA and SQIVND (reference sequence). The CDR3 sequence is 16 residues long. Specimen: CD4+ or CD8+ T cells sorted from blood, collected in a trial of the OX40 agonist ivuxolimab. The origin of this receptor is an adult with an advanced solid tumor such as melanoma, head and neck, liver or kidney cancer. V and J are TRBV19 and TRBJ1-5; 7 bases fit TRBD1. The CDR3 spells CASSIVSTGRNQPQHF. In DNA form, the CDR3 reads TGTGCCAGTAGTATAGTATCGACAGGGCGCAATCAGCCCCAGCATTTT.